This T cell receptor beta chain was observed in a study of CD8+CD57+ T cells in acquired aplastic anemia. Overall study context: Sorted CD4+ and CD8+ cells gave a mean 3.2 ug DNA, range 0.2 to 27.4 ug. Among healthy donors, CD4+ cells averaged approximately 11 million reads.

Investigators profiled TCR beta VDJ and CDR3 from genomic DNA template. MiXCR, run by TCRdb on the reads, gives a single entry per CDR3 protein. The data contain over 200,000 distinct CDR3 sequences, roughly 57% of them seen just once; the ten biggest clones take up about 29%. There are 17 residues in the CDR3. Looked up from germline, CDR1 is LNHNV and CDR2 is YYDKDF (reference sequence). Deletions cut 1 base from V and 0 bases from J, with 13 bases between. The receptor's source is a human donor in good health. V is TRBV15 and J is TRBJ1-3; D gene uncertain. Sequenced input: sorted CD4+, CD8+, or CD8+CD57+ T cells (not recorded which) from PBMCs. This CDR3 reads CATSRGKGGYSGNTIYF. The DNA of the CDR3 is TGTGCCACCAGCAGAGGAAAGGGAGGTTACTCTGGAAACACCATATATTTT.